Presented here are 28 T cell receptor beta chains from one specimen sequenced in a study of T cell responses to AZD1222 COVID-19 vaccine. Here immunoSEQ multiplex PCR was the method, and the copy in TCRdb shows in-frame clones only, minus some. Here the sample spans around 140,000 clones, 80% to 90% being singletons. The specimen comprised peripheral blood, sampled on day 0 of AZD1222 vaccination. These receptor sequences come from an adult in good health.

The chain links TRBV7-6 to TRBJ1-4; TRBD1 might be the D (6 bases). Trimming removed 3 bases from V and 4 bases from J, with 21 bases in between. CDR1 is SGHVS and CDR2 is FNYEAQ in the germline V gene. This CDR3 contains 18 residues. The CDR3 nucleotides are TGTGCCAGCAGCTTGCCCCTCCTTCACAGGGCTCTTAATGAAAAACTGTTTTTT. It codes for CASSLPLLHRALNEKLFF.

The chain couples TRBV6-5 to TRBJ2-5; TRBD2 matches 7 bases. CDR1 is MNHEY, CDR2 SVGAGI, per germline. The CDR3 totals 13 residues. V was clipped by 5 bases and J by 5 bases; unmatched bases: 5. The CDR3 is CASSPWEGETQYF. The CDR3 nucleotides read TGTGCCAGCAGTCCCTGGGAGGGGGAGACCCAGTACTTC.

In the case of this clone: A read error may produce the germline difference seen at one junction end. The chain uses TRBV7-2 and TRBJ2-3; 7 positions match TRBD1. The length of the CDR3 is 13 residues. The germline V gene encodes CDR1 SGHTA and CDR2 FQGNSA. CDR3 amino acids: CASSLDQGDRQYF. CDR3 nucleotides: TGTGCCAGCAGCTTAGATCAGGGGGATAGGCAGTATTTT. Filled out from reference TRBV7-2 and TRBJ2-3, the complete variable domain reads GAGVSQSPSNKVTEKGKDVELRCDPISGHTALYWYRQSLGQGLEFLIYFQGNSAPDKSGLPSDRFSAERTGGSVSTLTIQRTQQEDSAVYLCASSLDQGDRQYFGPGTRLTVL.

The chain joins TRBV19 to TRBJ2-3, with D possibly matching TRBD2 (5 bases). CDR3 size: 14 residues. The germline V and J ends were trimmed by 6 bases and 0 bases, with 10 bases remaining between them. Germline CDR1 LNHDA, CDR2 SQIVND (reference sequence). This chain's CDR3 is CASRRGTSTDTQYF. The CDR3 nucleotides are TGTGCCAGTAGACGGGGAACTAGCACAGATACGCAGTATTTT.

In this sample, this clone turned up a few times. The rearrangement uses TRBV3-1 (or the pseudogene TRBV3-2) and TRBJ1-2; weak D call: TRBD1 (6 bases). There are 15 residues in the CDR3. CDR1 and CDR2 from the germline V gene are LGHDT and YNNKEL (reference sequence). Trimming took off 4 bases at V and 2 bases at J, with 14 bases between the two ends. The CDR3 protein is CASSRFYRANYGYTF. For the CDR3, the DNA is TGTGCCAGCAGCCGATTCTACAGGGCCAACTATGGCTACACCTTC.

This chain joins TRBV28 and TRBJ1-5; possible D gene TRBD1, 5 bases. V shed 10 bases and J shed 6 bases, with 13 bases lying between them. Germline CDR1 and CDR2: MDHEN and SYDVKM. The CDR3 sequence is 12 residues long. In DNA, the CDR3 is TGTGCCACCACAACGGGGGGTCAGCCCCAGCATTTT. This encodes CATTTGGQPQHF.

The chain couples TRBV19 to TRBJ1-1; D perhaps matches TRBD1 (5 bases). Trimming took 11 bases from V and 4 from J, leaving 14 bases between them. Germline CDR1 LNHDA, CDR2 SQIVND (reference sequence). The length of the CDR3 is 12 residues. The CDR3 is CASQTGGTEAFF. In DNA, the CDR3 is TGTGCCTCACAGACCGGGGGCACTGAAGCTTTCTTT.

The rearrangement joins TRBV7-2 to TRBJ2-2; D remains unclear. V was cut by 4 bases and J by 6 bases, with 18 bases left in between. The CDR3 is 16 amino acids. Germline values: CDR1 SGHTA, CDR2 FQGNSA. Here the CDR3 DNA reads TGTGCCAGCAGCTCCCAGTCACCACGTTTTTCCGGGGAGCTGTTTTTT. Its translation is CASSSQSPRFSGELFF. Drawing the rest from reference TRBV7-2 and TRBJ2-2, the complete variable domain is GAGVSQSPSNKVTEKGKDVELRCDPISGHTALYWYRQSLGQGLEFLIYFQGNSAPDKSGLPSDRFSAERTGGSVSTLTIQRTQQEDSAVYLCASSSQSPRFSGELFFGEGSRLTVL.

The rearrangement uses TRBV5-4 and TRBJ1-2; D is unresolved. Germline CDR1 reads SGHNT; CDR2 reads YYREEE (reference sequence). V was pared by 3 bases and J by 1 base, with 10 bases between. The CDR3 has 14 residues. The CDR3 DNA reads TGTGCCAGCAGCTCCGAAGTGTTTAACTATGGCTACACCTTC. As protein: CASSSEVFNYGYTF.

This clone was seen once. The chain combines TRBV3-1 (or the pseudogene TRBV3-2) with TRBJ2-5; 11 positions agree with TRBD2. The V and J ends lost 4 bases and 2 bases, in that order; junction bases with no gene match: 3. The CDR3 has 15 amino acids. Germline-derived CDR1 and CDR2 are LGHDT and YNNKEL (reference sequence). CDR3: CASSPGLAEQETQYF. For the CDR3, the DNA is TGTGCCAGCAGCCCGGGACTAGCGGAACAAGAGACCCAGTACTTC.

J is TRBJ2-7 and V is TRBV4-3; D ambiguous. V was cut by 0 bases and J by 0 bases, with 9 bases left in between. CDR1 LGHNA and CDR2 YSLEER come from the germline V gene. The CDR3 is 15 residues long. CDR3 in DNA: TGCGCCAGCAGCCAAGAGTACCGGTACTCCTACGAGCAGTACTTC. Its protein is CASSQEYRYSYEQYF.

V is TRBV6-5 and J is TRBJ2-7; TRBD2 matches at 11 bases. CDR3 length equals 14 residues. With V trimmed by 6 bases and J by 3 bases, 4 bases remained unmatched. Germline V lookup: CDR1 MNHEY, CDR2 SVGAGI. CDR3 sequence reads: CASREGLAVYEQYF. The CDR3 DNA sequence: TGTGCCAGCAGAGAGGGACTAGCGGTCTACGAGCAGTACTTC.

The chain employs TRBV4-3 and TRBJ1-3, with TRBD1 matching over 9 bases. This CDR3 has 17 amino acids. Per the germline V gene, CDR1 is LGHNA and CDR2 is YSLEER. Losses at the gene ends were 4 bases for V and 0 bases for J; bases not matched to a gene: 7. The CDR3 coding sequence is TGCGCCAGCAGCCGTTGGACAGGGGCGAGCTCTGGAAACACCATATATTTT. It is translated as CASSRWTGASSGNTIYF.

The V call is TRBV29-1, the J call TRBJ2-1, with unresolved D. The CDR3 is made up of 11 amino acids. Germline values: CDR1 SQVTM, CDR2 ANQGSEA. V was pared by 8 bases and J by 5 bases, with 10 bases between. The DNA of the CDR3 is TGCAGCTTAAGGATGAACAATGAGCAGTTCTTC. It encodes CSLRMNNEQFF.

This sequence joins TRBV4-3 and TRBJ1-1, with TRBD1 as a possible D gene (5 bases). Germline CDR1 reads LGHNA; CDR2 reads YSLEER. This CDR3 region has 15 residues. The ends were cut back, 4 bases at V and 9 bases at J, with 21 bases in the middle. The CDR3 bases are TGCGCCAGCAGCCCAGGCCTAGTGGGGGGTGGAAAAGCTTTCTTT. Protein sequence: CASSPGLVGGGKAFF.

In its sample, this clone was seen once. The V gene is TRBV7-2, the J gene TRBJ2-7; 9 bases are shared with TRBD2. CDR3 length: 18 amino acids. The germline V gene encodes CDR1 SGHTA and CDR2 FQGNSA. The junction had 14 bases not matched to a gene; V was cut back by 1 base and J by 4 bases. The CDR3 region has the DNA TGTGCCAGCAGCTTAGACTATGTGTGGCGGGAGGGCCAGTACGAGCAGTACTTC. The encoded protein is CASSLDYVWREGQYEQYF.

The chain couples TRBV9 to TRBJ2-2, with 8 positions matching TRBD2. The CDR3 has 16 residues. Germline V gene sequence: CDR1 SGDLS, CDR2 YYNGEE. The V gene end was trimmed by 4 bases and the J gene end by 4 bases; junction bases not matched to a gene: 9. The CDR3 is CASSPAVLAVTGELFF. The CDR3 DNA reads TGTGCCAGCAGCCCCGCGGTACTAGCGGTCACCGGGGAGCTGTTTTTT.

This clone was recorded a few times. The rearrangement links TRBV4-1 to TRBJ2-7; tentatively, D is TRBD2 (6 bases). This CDR3 contains 15 residues. V lost 1 base to trimming and J lost 6 bases, with 16 bases between them. Germline V lookup: CDR1 MGHRA, CDR2 YSYEKL. The CDR3 sequence is CASSQVGVGGTEQYF. CDR3 in DNA: TGCGCCAGCAGCCAAGTCGGGGTCGGCGGGACCGAGCAGTACTTC.

The chain uses TRBV28 and TRBJ1-2, with D tentatively TRBD1 (5 bases). V was pared by 7 bases and J by 4 bases, with 10 bases between. Germline lookup yields CDR1 MDHEN and CDR2 SYDVKM. The CDR3 has 12 residues. The CDR3 is CASNRDGYGYTF. In DNA, the CDR3 is TGTGCCAGCAATAGGGACGGCTATGGCTACACCTTC.

This clone was counted between two and nine times. This chain uses TRBV7-8 with TRBJ1-2; unclear D gene. The germline V gene encodes CDR1 SGHVS and CDR2 FQNEAQ. The CDR3 extends over 16 amino acids. Trimming stripped 3 bases from V and 3 bases from J, with 17 bases between. DNA of the CDR3: TGTGCCAGCAGCTTTTTACTGGGCCCTAAGCACTATGGCTACACCTTC. This encodes CASSFLLGPKHYGYTF.

V usage is TRBV15 and J usage is TRBJ1-3, with TRBD1 as a possible D gene (5 bases). The length of the CDR3 is 15 residues. Germline lookup yields CDR1 LNHNV and CDR2 YYDKDF (reference sequence). V lost 1 base, J lost 4 bases, and 11 bases lay in between. CDR3 loop: CATSRVLGEGNTIYF. The CDR3 DNA follows: TGTGCCACCAGCAGAGTTTTAGGGGAAGGAAACACCATATATTTT.

The chain recombines TRBV18 with TRBJ2-3, with TRBD1 as a possible D gene (5 bases). Germline V gives CDR1 KGHSH, CDR2 LQKENI. This CDR3 comprises 16 residues. V was trimmed by 6 bases and J by 6 bases, leaving 22 bases between them. This CDR3 is CASSVSPRPRADTQYF. The CDR3 DNA follows: TGTGCCAGCTCGGTATCCCCCCGGCCCAGGGCGGATACGCAGTATTTT.

The chain employs TRBV27 and TRBJ1-6, with D perhaps TRBD1 (6 bases). The V and J ends lost 2 bases and 0 bases respectively, with 8 bases between them. Per germline, CDR1 MNHEY and CDR2 SMNVEV (reference sequence). The CDR3 is made up of 16 amino acids. The CDR3 DNA follows: TGTGCCAGCAGTTTACAGGGGAACTCCTATAATTCACCCCTCCACTTT. Translated, it gives CASSLQGNSYNSPLHF.

The chain is built from TRBV28 and TRBJ1-1; D remains unclear. The germline V gene encodes CDR1 MDHEN and CDR2 SYDVKM. Trimming cost V 6 bases and J 4 bases, with 21 bases left between them. The CDR3 extends over 16 amino acids. This CDR3 is CASRFRTGRRSTEAFF. CDR3 DNA sequence: TGTGCCAGCAGATTCCGTACGGGCAGACGTAGCACTGAAGCTTTCTTT.

The chain joins TRBV27 to TRBJ2-7, with 9 bases aligning to TRBD2. The CDR3 runs to 16 residues. V lost 2 bases to trimming and J lost 7 bases; unmatched junction nucleotides: 12. The V gene's germline CDR1 is MNHEY and CDR2 SMNVEV (reference sequence). In DNA, the CDR3 is TGTGCCAGCAGTTTAACAGGGACTAGCCCGCCTAGAGAGCAGTACTTC. The encoded protein is CASSLTGTSPPREQYF.

The J gene is TRBJ2-7, the V gene TRBV5-6; 8 bases are a match to TRBD1. Germline CDR1 SGHDT, CDR2 YYEEEE. The CDR3 is 16 amino acids. V lost 3 bases, J lost 3 bases, and 11 bases stayed unmatched. CDR3 loop: CASSSDFGTGSYEQYF. The CDR3 DNA reads TGTGCCAGCAGCTCAGACTTCGGGACAGGTAGCTACGAGCAGTACTTC.

This clone was observed once. The gene calls are TRBV15 and TRBJ2-2; weak D call: TRBD2 (7 bases). Trimming shortened V by 3 bases and J by 4 bases, and 12 bases separated the two germline ends. The length of the CDR3 is 15 residues. Per germline, CDR1 LNHNV and CDR2 YYDKDF (reference sequence). CDR3 region: CATSRQGRGTGELFF. DNA of the CDR3: TGTGCCACCAGCAGGCAGGGGAGGGGCACCGGGGAGCTGTTTTTT. The variable domain in full, with the rest retrieved from reference TRBV15 and TRBJ2-2, is DAMVIQNPRYQVTQFGKPVTLSCSQTLNHNVMYWYQQKSSQAPKLLFHYYDKDFNNEADTPDNFQSRRPNTSFCFLDIRSPGLGDTAMYLCATSRQGRGTGELFFGEGSRLTVL.

The rearrangement joins TRBV6-5 to TRBJ1-6; D is uncertain. The germline V gene has CDR1 MNHEY and CDR2 SVGAGI. Deletions cut 6 bases from V and 10 bases from J, with 16 bases between. The CDR3 covers 14 residues. The CDR3 sequence is CASSYGVLGSPLHF. The CDR3 region has the DNA TGTGCCAGCAGCTATGGGGTCTTGGGGTCACCCCTCCACTTT.